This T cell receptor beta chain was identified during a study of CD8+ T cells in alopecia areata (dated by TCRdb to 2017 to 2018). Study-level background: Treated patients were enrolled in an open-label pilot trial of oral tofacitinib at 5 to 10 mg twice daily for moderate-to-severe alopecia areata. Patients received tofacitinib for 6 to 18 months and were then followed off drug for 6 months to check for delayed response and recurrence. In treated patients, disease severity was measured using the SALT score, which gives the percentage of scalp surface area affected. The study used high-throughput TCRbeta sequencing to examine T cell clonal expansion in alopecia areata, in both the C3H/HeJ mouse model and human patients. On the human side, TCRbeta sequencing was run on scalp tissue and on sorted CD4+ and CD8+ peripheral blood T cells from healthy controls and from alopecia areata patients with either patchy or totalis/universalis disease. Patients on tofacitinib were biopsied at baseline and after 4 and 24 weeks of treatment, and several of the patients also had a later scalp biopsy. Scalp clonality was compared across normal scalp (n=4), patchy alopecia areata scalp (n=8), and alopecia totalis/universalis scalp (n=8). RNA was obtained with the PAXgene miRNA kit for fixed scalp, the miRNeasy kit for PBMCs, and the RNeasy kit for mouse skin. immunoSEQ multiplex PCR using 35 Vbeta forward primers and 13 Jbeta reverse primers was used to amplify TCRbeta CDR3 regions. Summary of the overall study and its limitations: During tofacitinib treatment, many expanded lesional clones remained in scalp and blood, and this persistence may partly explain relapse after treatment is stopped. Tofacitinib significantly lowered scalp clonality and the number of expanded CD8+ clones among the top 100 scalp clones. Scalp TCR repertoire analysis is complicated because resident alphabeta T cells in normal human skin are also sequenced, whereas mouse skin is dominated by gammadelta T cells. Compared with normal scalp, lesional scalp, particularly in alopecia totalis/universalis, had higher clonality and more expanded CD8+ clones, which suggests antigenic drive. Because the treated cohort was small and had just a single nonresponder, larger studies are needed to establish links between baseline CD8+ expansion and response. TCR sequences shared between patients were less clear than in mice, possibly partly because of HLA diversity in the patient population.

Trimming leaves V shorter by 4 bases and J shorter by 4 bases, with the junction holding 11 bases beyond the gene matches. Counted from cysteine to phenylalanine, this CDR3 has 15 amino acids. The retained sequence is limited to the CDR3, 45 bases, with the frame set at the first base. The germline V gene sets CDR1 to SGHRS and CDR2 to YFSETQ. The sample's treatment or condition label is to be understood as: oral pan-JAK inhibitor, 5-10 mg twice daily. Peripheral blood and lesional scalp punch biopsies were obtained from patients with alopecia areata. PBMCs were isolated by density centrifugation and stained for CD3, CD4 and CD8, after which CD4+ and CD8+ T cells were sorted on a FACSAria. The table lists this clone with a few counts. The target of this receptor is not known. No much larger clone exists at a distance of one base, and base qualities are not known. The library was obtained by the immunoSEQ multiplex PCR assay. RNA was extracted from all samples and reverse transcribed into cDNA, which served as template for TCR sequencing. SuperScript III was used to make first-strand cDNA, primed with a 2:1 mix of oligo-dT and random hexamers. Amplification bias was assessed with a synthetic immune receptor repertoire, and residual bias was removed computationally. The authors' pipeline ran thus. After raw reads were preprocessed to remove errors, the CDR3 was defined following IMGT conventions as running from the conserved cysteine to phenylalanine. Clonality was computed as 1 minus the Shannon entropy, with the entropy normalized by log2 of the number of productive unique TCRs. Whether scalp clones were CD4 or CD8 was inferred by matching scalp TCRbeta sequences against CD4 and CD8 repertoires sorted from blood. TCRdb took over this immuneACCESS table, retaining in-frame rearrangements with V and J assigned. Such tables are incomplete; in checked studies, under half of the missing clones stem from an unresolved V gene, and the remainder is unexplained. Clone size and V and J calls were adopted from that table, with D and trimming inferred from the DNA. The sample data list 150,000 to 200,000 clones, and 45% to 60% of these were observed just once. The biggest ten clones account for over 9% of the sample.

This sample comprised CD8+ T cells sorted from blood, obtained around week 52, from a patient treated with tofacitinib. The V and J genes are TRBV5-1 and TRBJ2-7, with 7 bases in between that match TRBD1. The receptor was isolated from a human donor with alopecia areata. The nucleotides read TGCGCCAGCAGCCAAGACGGGACAGCGGTTTACGAGCAGTACTTC. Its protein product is CASSQDGTAVYEQYF.